This T cell receptor beta chain derives from a study of cytomegalovirus exposure and HLA in healthy donors. Overall study: Earlier sequencing of about 179 million T cells yielded 90 million to 140 million unique TCR beta sequences. Study-wide results and limits: Further analysis, carried out later, found HLA-associated TCR beta chains more clonally expanded than equally common other chains. In a later analysis, the majority of CMV-associated beta chains seemingly showed HLA restriction. Sequencing had likely introduced a cluster of highly shared sequence variants as an artifact.

As concerns this clone: What it binds is not known.

Researchers ran the PCR with 60 Vbeta and 13 Jbeta primers. Clones were sequenced by immunoSEQ multiplex PCR, and TCRdb holds only the in-frame ones, with some missing. Of 100,000 or so clones listed, about 70% are singletons. The CDR3 has 16 amino acids. V gave up 3 bases and J gave up 5 bases; unmatched junction bases: 11. Germline V gene sequence: CDR1 LNHDA, CDR2 SQIVND (reference sequence). The sequencing input was PBMCs. The sequence derives from a man aged 45-65 years in good health and CMV-seropositive. J is TRBJ2-5 and V is TRBV19, with TRBD1 matching over 8 bases. CDR3 bases: TGTGCCAGTAGTATGTCCGGCGCAGGGGGCGGGGAGACCCAGTACTTC. Its protein is CASSMSGAGGGETQYF.